This T cell receptor beta chain was identified in a study of cytomegalovirus exposure and HLA in healthy donors. Regarding the study as a whole: According to reports, the classifier identified cytomegalovirus status with high specificity and sensitivity.

This CDR3 comprises 16 residues. V lost 5 bases and J 0 bases, leaving 11 bases between the germline ends. Germline V gene sequence: CDR1 SGHTA, CDR2 FQGNSA. Amplification used 60 Vbeta primers and 13 Jbeta primers. Sequencing used immunoSEQ multiplex PCR; TCRdb keeps in-frame clones, though not all of them. The sample carries about 140,000 clones, around 9.7% recorded once. The sample holds a few counts of this clone. Its specificity is not known. The sequence derives from a man aged 50 to 59 in good health and CMV-seronegative. V and J are TRBV7-2 and TRBJ1-6; D is possibly TRBD1 (6 bases). Material for sequencing was PBMCs. CDR3 in amino acids: CASSVGQSSYNSPLHF. Written as DNA, the CDR3 is TGTGCCAGCAGCGTAGGACAGAGCTCCTATAATTCACCCCTCCACTTT.